This T cell receptor (beta chain) appears in the sequencing data of a study of blood T cell repertoires in COVID-19. Study context: Samples of COVID-19 (acute and convalescent) were obtained from the United States, Italy and Spain. T cells, B-cell-depleted T cells, or PBMCs provided the cDNA or gDNA that served as material.

This CDR3 is 13 amino acids long. Trimming took off 6 bases at V and 4 bases at J, with 12 bases between the two ends. Germline values: CDR1 MGHDK, CDR2 SYGVNS. This clone was counted a few times. In the original analysis: Estimates of nucleated cell counts were drawn from the amplification of reference gene primers. Only in-frame clones appear in the TCRdb table, and some are missing; sequencing was by immunoSEQ multiplex PCR. Clone size and the V and J calls come from that table; the DNA yielded D and trimming. The sample has more than 95,000 clones, about 85% seen once. The TCR originated in a man aged 50-59 years with acute or convalescent COVID-19. The sequenced sample consisted of peripheral blood. The chain is built from TRBV25-1 and TRBJ1-1; a possible D gene is TRBD1 (5 bases). For the CDR3, the DNA is TGTGCCAGCAGCGCAGGGTTGTCCACTGAAGCTTTCTTT. Protein sequence: CASSAGLSTEAFF.